This TCR beta chain was captured in a study of blood T cell repertoires in COVID-19. Study-wide background: The United States, Italy and Spain provided the acute and convalescent COVID-19 samples. PBMCs, B-cell-depleted T cells, or T cells were the source of the cDNA or gDNA that made up the material.

The data were produced by immunoSEQ multiplex PCR, yet TCRdb's version contains in-frame clones alone and is incomplete. The data hold roughly 90,000 clones, with 75% to 90% observed a single time. CDR1 PRHDT and CDR2 FYEKMQ come from the germline V gene (reference sequence). Trimming at V came to 7 bases and at J to 5 bases, leaving 12 bases not matched to a gene. CDR3 length equals 15 residues. V gene TRBV13 combines with J gene TRBJ2-5, with 8 bases identical to TRBD2. The sequence was collected from a woman of 80 years or more with active COVID-19. Sequenced material: peripheral blood. The DNA for the CDR3 is TGTGCCAGCACCTTTAGGGGTAGACTAGCGGAGACCCAGTACTTC. Protein sequence: CASTFRGRLAETQYF.